This is a list of T cell receptor beta chains from one sample in a study of CD8+ T cells in alopecia areata. Using immunoSEQ multiplex PCR, the repertoire was profiled, and TCRdb retains in-frame clones only, with some absent. The table records over 85,000 clones, 50% to 75% of them present only once. Sample: CD8+ T cells sorted from blood, taken at week 4, from a patient treated with tofacitinib. Receptors originate from a human donor with alopecia areata. Each CDR3 is given with its conserved first and last residue.

j_call v_call cdr3_aa
TRBJ2-7 TRBV4-3 CASSQDRGQTYEQYF
TRBJ2-4 TRBV11-3 CASTPDPGGNIQYF
TRBJ1-1 TRBV14 CASSQDNLGVVGTEAFF
TRBJ2-5 TRBV7-3 CASSPRPGGASVETQYF
TRBJ2-3 TRBV2 CASSETGLGADTQYF
TRBJ2-1 TRBV7-7 CASSPITSGGANEQFF
TRBJ2-3 TRBV29-1 CSVGGTDTQYF
TRBJ2-4 TRBV7-2 CASTPDPGGNIQYF
TRBJ1-2 TRBV14 CASSLIFRRGPLDGYTF
TRBJ2-2 TRBV19 CASSIVGNTGELFF
TRBJ1-1 TRBV4-1 CASSQDRALNTEAFF
TRBJ1-1 TRBV7-9 CASSLSGTNTEAFF
TRBJ2-1 TRBV4-3 CASSQDSGIEQFF
TRBJ1-2 TRBV6-5 CASSAGTGDGYTF
TRBJ1-2 TRBV30 CAWSVLLEGSDYGYTF
TRBJ1-1 TRBV9 CASSAGTGKLRTEAFF
TRBJ2-7 TRBV9 CASSVLWGSYEQYF
TRBJ2-5 TRBV9 CASSVEPGEETQYF
TRBJ2-1 TRBV19 CASSMWDTPSYNEQFF
TRBJ1-2 TRBV6-5 CASSYGSLDGYTF
TRBJ1-4 TRBV7-6 CASSPPNRKLLFF
TRBJ2-1 TRBV27 CASSPGGSYNEQFF
TRBJ2-4 TRBV6-6 CASSPGVLAKNIQYF
TRBJ1-1 TRBV7-2 CASTLGTGGFTEAFF
TRBJ1-5 TRBV4-1 CASSQEPGLNQPQHF
TRBJ2-3 TRBV4-1 CASSPHGISTDTQYF
TRBJ2-7 TRBV29-1 CSAGFDRGTDEQYF
TRBJ2-2 TRBV30 CAWGWGQTTGELFF
TRBJ2-7 TRBV4-2 CASSQDIQTYEQYF
TRBJ1-2 TRBV4-1 CASSQVMFGGPSNYGYTF
TRBJ1-1 TRBV29-1 CSLWGGTEAFF
TRBJ2-5 TRBV15 CATSTEQGGIFQETQYF
TRBJ2-5 TRBV20-1 CSAPGEETQYF
TRBJ1-1 TRBV27 CASSLVEGGTEAFF
TRBJ2-3 TRBV27 CASSRRIIQDTQYF